This entry lists 23 T cell receptor beta chains sequenced from one sample in a study of CD8 T cells in Susac syndrome (dated by TCRdb to about 2019). The library was prepared using the immunoSEQ multiplex PCR assay. RNA was extracted using the RNeasy kit, and about 0.5 to 1 ug of the RNA was reverse transcribed with random hexamers. TCRdb itself trimmed the public reads at Q25 with fastp, ran MiXCR and retained productive beta chains. Each CDR3 protein appears once, grouped with its most common genes and DNA. The sample profile shows over 100,000 distinct CDR3 sequences; 85% to 95% of them were found once. The ten top clones hold around 0.27% of the sample. Sample: CD8+ T cells from PBMCs. These receptor sequences come from a human donor with Susac syndrome.

This clonotype appeared once. The chain recombines TRBV12-5 with TRBJ2-1; 8 bases are a match to TRBD2. V was pared by 2 bases and J by 5 bases, with 11 bases of the junction left unmatched. The CDR3 length is 17 residues. Germline CDR1 reads LGHNT; CDR2 reads FRNRAP. This CDR3 is CASGLNVIAGFNNEQFF. The CDR3 nucleotides are TGTGCTAGTGGTTTGAATGTAATAGCGGGGTTTAACAATGAGCAGTTCTTC.

This chain links TRBV27 with TRBJ2-7; 9 bases align to TRBD1. The CDR3 has 14 amino acids. CDR1 is MNHEY, CDR2 SMNVEV, per germline (reference sequence). The V segment lost 5 bases and the J segment 1 base; nucleotides outside the gene matches: 3. The CDR3 sequence is CASSHGTGSYEQYF. In DNA form, the CDR3 reads TGTGCCAGCAGTCACGGGACAGGGTCCTACGAGCAGTACTTC.

The V and J genes are TRBV30 and TRBJ1-2; D uncertain. The CDR3 covers 14 residues. The ends were cut back, 5 bases at V and 5 bases at J, with 18 bases in the middle. Germline V CDR1 and CDR2: GTSNPN, SVGIG (reference sequence). The CDR3 here is CAWGVVEDLYGYTF. The CDR3 coding sequence is TGTGCCTGGGGGGTGGTGGAGGATTTATATGGCTACACCTTC.

The V call is TRBV29-1, the J call TRBJ2-7; 9 bases line up with TRBD2. This CDR3 spans 15 amino acids. V lost 6 bases to trimming and J lost 2 bases; unmatched junction nucleotides: 11. Germline V gene data show CDR1 as SQVTM and CDR2 as ANQGSEA. CDR3 residues: CSVPGTSFGPYEQYF. DNA for the CDR3: TGCAGCGTGCCGGGGACTAGCTTTGGACCCTACGAGCAGTACTTC.

V is TRBV5-4 and J is TRBJ2-7; D is uncertain. Germline CDR1 reads SGHNT; CDR2 reads YYREEE (reference sequence). The CDR3 loop spans 14 amino acids. V was shortened by 5 bases and J by 4 bases, with 16 bases between the two germline ends. This CDR3 reads CASSATERRYEQYF. The CDR3 DNA follows: TGTGCCAGCAGTGCGACCGAACGTAGGTACGAGCAGTACTTC. The full variable domain, with the rest looked up from reference TRBV5-4 and TRBJ2-7, is ETGVTQSPTHLIKTRGQQVTLRCSSQSGHNTVSWYQQALGQGPQFIFQYYREEENGRGNFPPRFSGLQFPNYSSELNVNALELDDSALYLCASSATERRYEQYFGPGTRLTVT.

The V gene is TRBV15, the J gene TRBJ1-5, with D possibly matching TRBD1 (5 bases). In germline, CDR1 is LNHNV, CDR2 YYDKDF (reference sequence). Trimming stripped 0 bases from V and 4 bases from J, with 10 bases between. This CDR3 spans 15 amino acids. The CDR3 nucleotides are TGTGCCACCAGCAGAGATCGCCAGGGAAATCAGCCCCAGCATTTT. Protein: CATSRDRQGNQPQHF.

This clonotype showed up just a few times. The V gene is TRBV9, the J gene TRBJ2-7; perhaps D is TRBD1 or TRBD2 (6 bases each). Trimming left V 8 bases short and J 0 bases short, with 12 bases between. The length of the CDR3 is 13 residues. Per germline, CDR1 SGDLS and CDR2 YYNGEE. This chain's CDR3 is CASRGDGSYEQYF. The CDR3 region has the DNA TGTGCCAGTAGGGGGGACGGCTCCTACGAGCAGTACTTC.

The chain is built from TRBV20-1 and TRBJ1-5, with 10 bases matching TRBD1. The V segment lost 4 bases and the J segment 1 base; nucleotides outside the gene matches: 4. The germline V gene encodes CDR1 DFQATT and CDR2 SNEGSKA (reference sequence). This CDR3 is built from 15 residues. The CDR3 DNA reads TGCAGTGCTACAGACAGGGGGCAAAGCAATCAGCCCCAGCATTTT. Amino acids: CSATDRGQSNQPQHF.

The genes are TRBV9 and TRBJ2-3, with D uncertain. The CDR3 has 12 amino acids. The germline V gene has CDR1 SGDLS and CDR2 YYNGEE. The ends were cut back, 4 bases at V and 6 bases at J, with 9 bases in the middle. CDR3 residues: CASSPRQDTQYF. The CDR3 DNA sequence: TGTGCCAGCAGCCCCAGGCAGGATACGCAGTATTTT. The whole variable domain, filled in from reference TRBV9 and TRBJ2-3, reads DSGVTQTPKHLITATGQRVTLRCSPRSGDLSVYWYQQSLDQGLQFLIQYYNGEERAKGNILERFSAQQFPDLHSELNLSSLELGDSALYFCASSPRQDTQYFGPGTRLTVL.

This chain joins TRBV12-5 and TRBJ2-7, with 9 bases that match TRBD1. Trimming cost V 6 bases and J 3 bases; bases outside gene matches: 9. Per the germline V gene, CDR1 is LGHNT and CDR2 is FRNRAP. CDR3 size: 15 residues. The CDR3 sequence is CASGSSGTGNYEQYF. CDR3 DNA sequence: TGTGCTAGTGGGTCATCCGGGACAGGGAACTACGAGCAGTACTTC.

DNA of the CDR3: TGCGCCAGCAGCCATGAAAGGGCAGATACGCAGTATTTT. This encodes CASSHERADTQYF. The chain has TRBV4-3 and TRBJ2-3; D gene unclear. CDR3 length: 13 amino acids. The V and J ends lost 3 bases and 4 bases respectively, with 8 bases between them. Per the germline V gene, CDR1 is LGHNA and CDR2 is YSLEER.

This chain uses TRBV4-1 with TRBJ1-1; D possibly corresponds to TRBD1 (5 bases). This CDR3 is 16 amino acids long. Trimming stripped 4 bases from V and 4 bases from J, with 19 bases between. From germline, CDR1 is MGHRA and CDR2 YSYEKL. The CDR3: CASSPSRTTAGTEAFF. The DNA of the CDR3 is TGCGCCAGCAGCCCTTCTCGGACAACTGCTGGCACTGAAGCTTTCTTT.

This CDR3 is CASSQELSGTSVVEQYF. DNA for the CDR3: TGTGCCAGCAGCCAAGAGTTATCCGGGACTAGCGTGGTCGAGCAGTACTTC. The chain employs TRBV4-2 and TRBJ2-7; 10 bases are a match to TRBD2. The ends lost 0 bases at V and 6 bases at J; junction bases unmatched: 11. CDR1 and CDR2 from the germline V gene are LGHNA and YNFKEQ. CDR3 size: 17 residues.

This chain connects TRBV20-1 to TRBJ1-2; D not certain. CDR3 length equals 15 residues. The ends were cut back, 3 bases at V and 1 base at J, with 15 bases in the middle. Germline lookup yields CDR1 DFQATT and CDR2 SNEGSKA (reference sequence). CDR3: CSARALFEVNYGYTF. The CDR3 bases are TGCAGTGCTAGGGCCTTATTTGAGGTTAACTATGGCTACACCTTC.

The rearrangement links TRBV29-1 to TRBJ2-5, with D perhaps matching TRBD2 (5 bases). CDR3 length equals 13 residues. The V end lost 2 bases, the J end lost 2 bases, and 9 bases lay between the germline ends. Germline V CDR1 and CDR2: SQVTM, ANQGSEA. CDR3 DNA: TGCAGCGTTGAAACGAGAGGGCAAGAGACCCAGTACTTC. It yields the protein CSVETRGQETQYF.

This chain joins TRBV7-7 and TRBJ1-3; 12 nucleotides agree with TRBD1. V gave up 4 bases and J gave up 4 bases; unmatched junction bases: 2. The CDR3 sequence is 15 residues long. The V gene's germline CDR1 is SSHAT and CDR2 FNYEAQ (reference sequence). The CDR3 DNA reads as TGTGCCAGCAGCTCGGGACAGGGGGCAGGAAACACCATATATTTT. Protein product: CASSSGQGAGNTIYF.

V and J are TRBV20-1 and TRBJ1-2, with D uncertain. Deletions cut 0 bases from V and 0 bases from J, with 5 bases between. The length of the CDR3 is 13 residues. Germline assignment: CDR1 DFQATT and CDR2 SNEGSKA (reference sequence). CDR3 amino acids: CSAREGANYGYTF. The CDR3 DNA reads as TGCAGTGCTAGAGAGGGAGCTAACTATGGCTACACCTTC.

The chain couples TRBV2 to TRBJ2-1; TRBD2 agrees at 14 bases. The CDR3 is 15 residues long. J gave up 8 bases and V 5 bases, and 5 bases lay outside the gene matches. Looked up from germline, CDR1 is SNHLY and CDR2 is FYNNEI. The DNA for the CDR3 is TGTGCCAGCAGTCGACTAGCGGGGGGGCGAGATGAGCAGTTCTTC. As protein: CASSRLAGGRDEQFF.

This clonotype has just one count. V gene TRBV9 combines with J gene TRBJ2-1; D is perhaps TRBD2 (5 bases). Germline V CDR1 and CDR2: SGDLS, YYNGEE. The CDR3 has 15 residues. Trimming stripped 3 bases from V and 5 bases from J, with 15 bases between. This CDR3 is CASSANGRADNEQFF. As DNA, the CDR3 is TGTGCCAGCAGCGCAAACGGTAGAGCGGACAATGAGCAGTTCTTC.

This clonotype has just a few counts. The chain carries TRBV5-6 and TRBJ2-7; D ambiguous. Germline V gene data show CDR1 as SGHDT and CDR2 as YYEEEE. This CDR3 comprises 13 residues. V lost 3 bases and J lost 0, with 7 bases in between. The CDR3 region has the DNA TGTGCCAGCAGCTCGACCCTCTCCTACGAGCAGTACTTC. It is translated as CASSSTLSYEQYF.

V usage is TRBV6-6 and J usage is TRBJ2-7, with TRBD2 matching over 10 bases. The V segment lost 11 bases and the J segment 0 bases; nucleotides outside the gene matches: 4. Germline-derived CDR1 and CDR2 are MNHNY and SVGAGI (reference sequence). The CDR3 runs to 13 residues. CDR3 DNA sequence: TGTGCCGGAAGCGGGGGGGTCTCCTACGAGCAGTACTTC. Its translation: CAGSGGVSYEQYF.

Here the CDR3 DNA reads TGTGCCAGCAGCCCCGAGGGACGGAACCAAGAGACCCAGTACTTC. It is translated as CASSPEGRNQETQYF. V gene TRBV7-8 combines with J gene TRBJ2-5; D may correspond to TRBD1 or TRBD2 (5 bases each). CDR1 and CDR2 from the germline V gene are SGHVS and FQNEAQ. The CDR3 covers 15 residues. V lost 5 bases, J lost 0 bases, and 13 bases lay in between.

CDR3 sequence: CASSSTRLADEQFF. Here the CDR3 DNA reads TGTGCCAGCAGCTCTACACGACTAGCGGACGAGCAGTTCTTC. The chain recombines TRBV7-9 with TRBJ2-1; 9 positions match TRBD2. V shed 4 bases, J shed 10 bases, and the junction held 8 bases outside the gene matches. The CDR3 loop spans 14 amino acids. Germline V CDR1 and CDR2: SEHNR, FQNEAQ (reference sequence).